This T cell receptor beta chain emerged from a study of T-cell memory formation after mild COVID-19. Background on the study: TCR clustering was largely donor specific.

Each CDR3 protein gets one entry after TCRdb re-called the 5' RACE reads with MiXCR. The sample carries roughly 600,000 distinct CDR3 sequences, about a sixth recorded once. Overall study findings and caveats: A subset of responding clones appeared in pre-infection memory, suggesting cross-reactive memory joined. Contracting CD4+ clones sat mainly in CM and EM; CD8+ in EMRA.

As for this clonotype: Its antigen is currently unknown.

The receptor comes from an adult woman who had mild COVID-19 (a few samples of this study predate the infection). Cell type and time point are not known. The source material was PBMCs or a T cell subset sorted from them (not recorded which).

CDR3 coding DNA: TGTGCCAGCAGTGAAGGGGACAGGGAAGAATTGAACTATGGCTACACCTTC. It encodes CASSEGDREELNYGYTF. The genes are TRBV2 and TRBJ1-2, with 9 bases identical to TRBD1. CDR1 and CDR2 from the germline V gene are SNHLY and FYNNEI. The CDR3 covers 17 residues. The ends lost 1 base at V and 2 bases at J; junction bases unmatched: 8.